A selection of T cell receptor beta chains follows, all from one sample in a study of T cells in Graves' hyperthyroidism and ophthalmopathy. One entry per CDR3 protein, called by TCRdb with MiXCR from the multiplex PCR reads. The data show around 600,000 distinct CDR3 sequences, approximately 14% seen once. The sequencing sample was made of blood. Receptors originate from a woman in her forties or fifties with Graves' ophthalmopathy. Each CDR3 is given with its conserved first and last residue. Fields, in order: V gene, clone size, D gene, J gene, CDR3 protein, CDR3 DNA. A D gene is named only where the DNA matches it firmly. Rows give clone size only sometimes, using once, few, many, or a class for an expanded clone.

V gene: TRBV5-5
clone size: many
D gene: NA
J gene: TRBJ2-7
CDR3 protein: CASSRGRESSYEQYF
CDR3 DNA: TGTGCCAGCAGCAGGGGGAGGGAAAGCTCCTACGAGCAGTACTTC

V gene: TRBV7-9
clone size: few
D gene: NA
J gene: TRBJ2-3
CDR3 protein: CASSLTVGTNEYF
CDR3 DNA: TGTGCCAGCAGCTTGACGGTGGGGACAAACGAGTATTTT

V gene: TRBV5-1
clone size: NA
D gene: NA
J gene: TRBJ1-1
CDR3 protein: CASSLWEGTEAFF
CDR3 DNA: TGCGCCAGCAGCTTGTGGGAGGGGACTGAAGCTTTCTTT

V gene: TRBV12-3/TRBV12-4
clone size: few
D gene: NA
J gene: TRBJ1-2
CDR3 protein: CASSRGGDRRYYGYTF
CDR3 DNA: TGTGCCAGCAGTCGAGGAGGGGACCGTCGATACTATGGCTACACCTTC

V gene: TRBV12-3/TRBV12-4
clone size: many
D gene: TRBD2
J gene: TRBJ2-1
CDR3 protein: CASSLLGTSGNEQFF
CDR3 DNA: TGTGCCAGCAGTTTATTGGGGACTAGCGGGAATGAGCAGTTCTTC

V gene: TRBV9
clone size: many
D gene: TRBD2
J gene: TRBJ2-7
CDR3 protein: CASSVDPTSVEQYF
CDR3 DNA: TGTGCCAGCAGCGTAGACCCCACTAGCGTCGAGCAGTACTTC

V gene: TRBV12-3/TRBV12-4
clone size: many
D gene: TRBD2
J gene: TRBJ2-1
CDR3 protein: CASSLDRTSGSLNEQFF
CDR3 DNA: TGTGCCAGCAGTTTAGATAGGACTAGCGGGAGTCTTAATGAGCAGTTCTTC

V gene: TRBV28
clone size: many
D gene: NA
J gene: TRBJ2-1
CDR3 protein: CASSLPLGVEQFF
CDR3 DNA: TGTGCCAGCAGTTTACCCCTGGGAGTGGAGCAGTTCTTC

V gene: TRBV28
clone size: NA
D gene: NA
J gene: TRBJ1-6
CDR3 protein: CASSTIGQGNSPLHF
CDR3 DNA: TGTGCCAGCAGTACAATCGGGCAGGGGAATTCACCCCTCCACTTT

V gene: TRBV6-2/TRBV6-3
clone size: many
D gene: NA
J gene: TRBJ1-5
CDR3 protein: CASSYWVNQPQHF
CDR3 DNA: TGTGCCAGCAGTTACTGGGTCAATCAGCCCCAGCATTTT

V gene: TRBV20-1
clone size: NA
D gene: NA
J gene: TRBJ2-7
CDR3 protein: CSAGNLYYEQYF
CDR3 DNA: TGCAGTGCTGGTAACTTATACTACGAGCAGTACTTC

V gene: TRBV30
clone size: many
D gene: NA
J gene: TRBJ2-2
CDR3 protein: CAWSVQPRKERLFF
CDR3 DNA: TGTGCCTGGAGTGTACAGCCGAGGAAAGAAAGGCTGTTTTTT

V gene: TRBV11-2
clone size: many
D gene: TRBD1
J gene: TRBJ1-1
CDR3 protein: CASSLGDRAGGAEAFF
CDR3 DNA: TGTGCCAGCAGCTTAGGGGACAGGGCCGGCGGGGCTGAAGCTTTCTTT

V gene: TRBV19
clone size: NA
D gene: TRBD2
J gene: TRBJ2-1
CDR3 protein: CASSILAGVNEQFF
CDR3 DNA: TGTGCCAGTAGTATCCTAGCGGGAGTCAATGAGCAGTTCTTC

V gene: TRBV11-2
clone size: many
D gene: TRBD2
J gene: TRBJ2-7
CDR3 protein: CASSLSPAGGPYEQYF
CDR3 DNA: TGTGCCAGCAGCTTAAGTCCAGCGGGAGGGCCTTACGAGCAGTACTTC

V gene: TRBV19
clone size: few
D gene: TRBD2
J gene: TRBJ2-3
CDR3 protein: CASSIALLAGVRTDTQYF
CDR3 DNA: TGTGCCAGTAGTATTGCCCTACTAGCGGGCGTCCGCACAGATACGCAGTATTTT

V gene: TRBV7-9
clone size: many
D gene: NA
J gene: TRBJ1-4
CDR3 protein: CASSLVGEKLFF
CDR3 DNA: TGTGCCAGCAGCTTGGTTGGAGAAAAACTGTTTTTT

V gene: TRBV12-3/TRBV12-4
clone size: NA
D gene: TRBD1
J gene: TRBJ2-3
CDR3 protein: CASSLQQGMADTQYF
CDR3 DNA: TGTGCCAGCAGTCTGCAACAGGGGATGGCAGATACGCAGTATTTT

V gene: TRBV12-3/TRBV12-4
clone size: many
D gene: NA
J gene: TRBJ2-2
CDR3 protein: CASIPRVAANTGELFF
CDR3 DNA: TGTGCCAGCATCCCAAGGGTAGCGGCGAACACCGGGGAGCTGTTTTTT

V gene: TRBV20-1
clone size: many
D gene: TRBD2
J gene: TRBJ2-1
CDR3 protein: CSAAGRAPRINEQFF
CDR3 DNA: TGCAGTGCTGCCGGGAGGGCCCCACGTATAAATGAGCAGTTCTTC

V gene: TRBV7-9
clone size: NA
D gene: NA
J gene: TRBJ1-6
CDR3 protein: CASSRSGSPLHF
CDR3 DNA: TGTGCCAGCAGCCGCTCGGGGTCACCCCTCCACTTT

V gene: TRBV14
clone size: many
D gene: TRBD1
J gene: TRBJ2-7
CDR3 protein: CASSQLDRDYEQYF
CDR3 DNA: TGTGCCAGCAGCCAGTTGGACAGGGATTACGAGCAGTACTTC

V gene: TRBV7-8
clone size: NA
D gene: NA
J gene: TRBJ1-4
CDR3 protein: CASSLGRDTPRKLFF
CDR3 DNA: TGTGCCAGCAGCTTAGGCCGGGACACCCCAAGAAAACTGTTTTTT